This TCR beta chain stems from a study of graft-versus-host responses after intestinal transplantation. Study-level background: Recipients were all induced with anti-thymocyte globulin, then given tacrolimus and steroids for two to three years.

Time point meaning: postoperative day 105 after intestinal transplantation (dayNNNN = postoperative day). This CDR3 spans 13 amino acids. Between the trimmed V and J ends, which lost 7 bases and 2 bases, there was a span of 12 bases. CDR1 GTSNPN and CDR2 SVGIG come from the germline V gene (reference sequence). Here immunoSEQ multiplex PCR was the method, and the copy in TCRdb shows in-frame clones only, minus some. Counted here are 12,000 or so clones, 90% to 95% occurring once; the ten biggest clones make up about 3.3%. This clonotype was obtained from a human patient who received an intestinal transplant, so some T cells may come from the graft donor. The chain employs TRBV30 and TRBJ2-1, with D perhaps matching TRBD1 (6 bases). The sequencing here drew on PBMCs, taken 105 days after intestinal transplantation. The CDR3 loop reads CASTGTTYNEQFF. The CDR3 DNA reads TGTGCCTCCACGGGGACAACCTACAATGAGCAGTTCTTC.